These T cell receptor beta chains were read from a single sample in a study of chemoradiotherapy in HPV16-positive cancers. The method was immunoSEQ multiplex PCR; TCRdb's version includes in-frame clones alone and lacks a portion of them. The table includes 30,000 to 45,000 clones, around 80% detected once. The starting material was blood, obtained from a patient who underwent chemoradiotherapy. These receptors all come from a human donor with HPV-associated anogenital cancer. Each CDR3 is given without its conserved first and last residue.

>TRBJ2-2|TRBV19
ASNERVGGVDTGELF
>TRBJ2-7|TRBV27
ASSRGGRREQY
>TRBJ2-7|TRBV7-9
ASSLAVSSDGASYEQY
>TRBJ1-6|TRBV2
ASSGQMDSRTPLH
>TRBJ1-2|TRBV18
ASSLNGQGAIYGYT
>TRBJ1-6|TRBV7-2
ASSLESRSPLH
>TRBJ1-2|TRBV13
ASSLGRAFGYT
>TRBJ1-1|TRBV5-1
ASSWGQNTEAF
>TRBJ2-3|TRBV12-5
ASGSGRGALVGQDTQY
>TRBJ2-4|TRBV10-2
ASSRTRTGSDIQY
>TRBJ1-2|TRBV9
ASTTDNYGYT
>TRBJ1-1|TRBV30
AWSVLQGSNEAF
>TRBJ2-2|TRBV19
ASNNDRQSANTGELF
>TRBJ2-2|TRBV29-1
SGGQDFTGELF
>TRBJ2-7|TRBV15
ATSDGRVLS
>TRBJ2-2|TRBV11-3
ASSSRDPGELF